These 29 T cell receptor beta chains originate from one sample sequenced in a study of T cell repertoires in cytomegalovirus infection. TCRdb reanalysed the reads using MiXCR and keeps one entry per CDR3 protein. The sample shows hundreds of thousands of distinct CDR3 sequences, more than 40% of them seen only once. The antigens these receptors bind are not known. Sequencing was performed on cultured PBMCs, taken from culture after CMV antigen stimulation. All receptors derive from a human donor in good health (CMV status not recorded). Some clones in this sample may be carry-over from other donors' samples.

The chain recombines TRBV5-1 with TRBJ1-1; 9 bases map to TRBD1. The CDR3 runs 15 residues. Germline trimming cut 3 bases from V and 1 base from J; bases unmatched to any gene: 4. Germline values: CDR1 SGHRS, CDR2 YFSETQ. The CDR3 DNA is TGCGCCAGCAGCTGGGGGGACAGGGAGAACACTGAAGCTTTCTTT. Its protein is CASSWGDRENTEAFF.

The CDR3 bases are TGTGCCAGTAGTTCAAGGGGCGCTAGCACAGATACGCAGTATTTT. Translation gives CASSSRGASTDTQYF. V gene TRBV19 combines with J gene TRBJ2-3, with a weak D call TRBD1 (5 bases). The CDR3 extends over 15 amino acids. Trimming removed 5 bases from V and 0 bases from J, with 12 bases in between. Germline CDR1 LNHDA, CDR2 SQIVND (reference sequence).

A few counts support this clonotype. The V gene is TRBV19, the J gene TRBJ1-1; a possible D gene is TRBD1 (5 bases). The CDR3 consists of 13 residues. Germline CDR1 and CDR2: LNHDA and SQIVND (reference sequence). The V and J ends lost 4 bases and 6 bases respectively, with 12 bases between them. The CDR3 loop is CASSTWGLAEAFF. The CDR3 nucleotides are TGTGCCAGTAGTACATGGGGGTTGGCTGAAGCTTTCTTT.

This chain links TRBV7-3 with TRBJ2-7, with D maybe TRBD2 (6 bases). CDR1 SGHTA and CDR2 FQGTGA come from the germline V gene. This CDR3 has 16 amino acids. Trimming left V 5 bases short and J 2 bases short, with 19 bases between. CDR3 region: CASSPLGGTGAYEQYF. The CDR3 bases are TGTGCCAGCAGCCCCCTTGGGGGAACGGGGGCCTACGAGCAGTACTTC.

CDR3 DNA sequence: TGTGCCATCAGTGAGAAACAGGGGGCGGACTATGGCTACACCTTC. This encodes CAISEKQGADYGYTF. The chain is built from TRBV10-3 and TRBJ1-2; 9 bases match TRBD1. The germline V gene encodes CDR1 ENHRY and CDR2 SYGVKD. The CDR3 loop spans 15 amino acids. The V segment lost 2 bases and the J segment 3 bases; nucleotides outside the gene matches: 4.

V usage is TRBV7-8 and J usage is TRBJ2-7, with 7 bases lining up with TRBD1. V lost 0 bases and J lost 1; bases outside the gene matches: 9. Germline CDR1 reads SGHVS; CDR2 reads FQNEAQ. The length of the CDR3 is 17 residues. The CDR3 protein is CASSLAPQGVRSYEQYF. The CDR3 DNA follows: TGTGCCAGCAGCTTAGCCCCTCAGGGGGTGAGATCCTACGAGCAGTACTTC.

The chain has TRBV19 and TRBJ1-2, with unresolved D. Germline CDR1 LNHDA, CDR2 SQIVND (reference sequence). The CDR3 length is 16 residues. Trimming took 4 bases from V and 4 from J, leaving 19 bases between them. Here the CDR3 reads CASSTQADARFYGYTF. DNA for the CDR3: TGTGCCAGTAGTACCCAAGCCGACGCACGATTCTATGGCTACACCTTC.

The rearrangement uses TRBV7-2 and TRBJ2-7; D remains ambiguous. Trimming took 6 bases from V and 1 from J, leaving 13 bases between them. CDR3 length: 14 amino acids. The germline V gene has CDR1 SGHTA and CDR2 FQGNSA. CDR3: CASSPLTLSYEQYF. The CDR3 nucleotides read TGTGCCAGCAGTCCTTTGACCTTATCCTACGAGCAGTACTTC.

V and J are TRBV29-1 and TRBJ2-2, with D perhaps assigned TRBD1 or TRBD2 (5 bases each). V lost 6 bases and J 0 bases, leaving 17 bases between the germline ends. This CDR3 is built from 16 residues. Germline CDR1 and CDR2: SQVTM and ANQGSEA. The CDR3 protein is CSVARWDPTNTGELFF. DNA for the CDR3: TGCAGCGTGGCTCGATGGGACCCAACGAACACCGGGGAGCTGTTTTTT.

This clonotype was seen a few times. The chain employs TRBV28 and TRBJ1-4; 8 nucleotides align to TRBD1. The germline V gene encodes CDR1 MDHEN and CDR2 SYDVKM. With 2 bases clipped from V and 8 bases from J, the junction kept 10 bases outside the gene matches. The CDR3 has 16 residues. Written as DNA, the CDR3 is TGTGCCAGCAGTTTAGCATTCGGGACAGGCTTCGAAAAACTGTTTTTT. It codes for CASSLAFGTGFEKLFF.

This clonotype came up a few times. The chain recombines TRBV10-3 with TRBJ1-4; TRBD1 might be the D (6 bases). Between the trimmed V and J ends, which lost 3 bases and 1 base, there was a span of 12 bases. The germline gives CDR1 ENHRY, CDR2 SYGVKD. The CDR3 has 16 amino acids. CDR3 bases: TGTGCCATCAGTGAACAGGGCGGATTAACTAATGAAAAACTGTTTTTT. Its protein product is CAISEQGGLTNEKLFF.

The rearrangement joins TRBV6-2 or TRBV6-3 to TRBJ1-2, with D hard to call. CDR1 is MNHEY, CDR2 SVGEGT, per germline. The CDR3 covers 13 residues. V was trimmed by 5 bases and J by 4 bases, leaving 11 bases between them. For the CDR3, the DNA is TGTGCCAGCAGTCGTGACGGCAGCTATGGCTACACCTTC. Its translation: CASSRDGSYGYTF.

This rearrangement joins TRBV7-6 to TRBJ2-7; TRBD1 aligns across 8 bases. Germline V lookup: CDR1 SGHVS, CDR2 FNYEAQ. CDR3 length: 15 residues. V was pared by 2 bases and J by 0 bases, with 3 bases of the junction left unmatched. The CDR3 region has the DNA TGTGCCAGCAGCTTAACACAGGGGGACTCCTACGAGCAGTACTTC. Amino acid sequence: CASSLTQGDSYEQYF.

This clonotype was observed a few times. The chain employs TRBV19 and TRBJ1-1; 7 bases are a match to TRBD1. Germline V gene lookup returns CDR1 LNHDA and CDR2 SQIVND (reference sequence). V lost 6 bases to trimming and J lost 0 bases; unmatched junction nucleotides: 10. The CDR3 covers 16 residues. CDR3 bases: TGTGCCAGTAGCCCGCACGGGGGACAGATGAACACTGAAGCTTTCTTT. This sequence encodes CASSPHGGQMNTEAFF.

This clonotype was recorded once. This chain joins TRBV4-2 and TRBJ2-4; 11 bases fit TRBD2. The germline V gene encodes CDR1 LGHNA and CDR2 YNFKEQ. V was pared by 0 bases and J by 0 bases, with 10 bases of the junction left unmatched. The CDR3 covers 20 residues. The CDR3 reads CASSQDPAASGGLAKNIQYF. The DNA for the CDR3 is TGTGCCAGCAGCCAAGACCCCGCGGCTAGCGGGGGGTTAGCCAAAAACATTCAGTACTTC.

This clonotype was counted many times. The V gene is TRBV7-2, the J gene TRBJ1-2; tentative D call: TRBD1 (5 bases). There are 13 residues in the CDR3. V was pared by 6 bases and J by 7 bases, with 15 bases between. CDR1 is SGHTA, CDR2 FQGNSA, per germline. CDR3 loop: CASSWDGSGGYTF. For the CDR3, the DNA is TGTGCCAGCAGTTGGGACGGGTCCGGTGGCTACACCTTC.

The rearrangement uses TRBV5-1 and TRBJ2-7; possible D gene TRBD2, 6 bases. Germline V gene data show CDR1 as SGHRS and CDR2 as YFSETQ. Trimming cost V 1 base and J 4 bases, with 15 bases left between them. This CDR3 has 15 residues. The CDR3 here is CASSLFPGVGYEQYF. The CDR3 coding sequence is TGCGCCAGCAGCTTGTTTCCGGGAGTCGGGTACGAGCAGTACTTC.

This clonotype was observed a few times. In DNA, the CDR3 is TGTGCCAGCAGCTCCCCAAGGAATGAGCAGTTCTTC. This encodes CASSSPRNEQFF. The chain combines TRBV5-6 with TRBJ2-1; no clear D. This CDR3 has 12 residues. Germline CDR1 reads SGHDT; CDR2 reads YYEEEE. V was trimmed by 3 bases and J by 7 bases, leaving 8 bases between them.

This clonotype was detected a few times. The chain uses TRBV7-2 and TRBJ2-7, with 9 bases that match TRBD2. Losses at the gene ends were 1 base for V and 7 bases for J; bases not matched to a gene: 14. From germline, CDR1 is SGHTA and CDR2 FQGNSA. The CDR3 length is 17 residues. As DNA, the CDR3 is TGTGCCAGCAGCTTAGATACGGCTAGCGGGGAGAGGGGTGAGCAGTACTTC. Translated, it gives CASSLDTASGERGEQYF.

The chain carries TRBV20-1 and TRBJ2-3; D not certain. The CDR3 length is 14 residues. V was shortened by 5 bases and J by 6 bases, with 18 bases between the two germline ends. CDR1 is DFQATT, CDR2 SNEGSKA, per germline (reference sequence). In DNA, the CDR3 is TGCAGTGCTCCGCGTACCGCCCTGAGGGATACGCAGTATTTT. Protein product: CSAPRTALRDTQYF.

There are a few counts of this clonotype. The J gene is TRBJ1-6, the V gene TRBV25-1, with 9 nucleotides matching TRBD1. The CDR3 length is 16 residues. V dropped 7 bases and J dropped 12; count of bases not matched to a gene: 16. The V gene's germline CDR1 is MGHDK and CDR2 SYGVNS. The CDR3 nucleotides read TGTGCCAGCAAGGCCAACCGGGACAGGGATCGGAGACCCCTCCACTTT. Translating gives CASKANRDRDRRPLHF. The full variable domain, with the rest looked up from reference TRBV25-1 and TRBJ1-6, is EADIYQTPRYLVIGTGKKITLECSQTMGHDKMYWYQQDPGMELHLIHYSYGVNSTEKGDLSSESTVSRIRTEHFPLTLESARPSHTSQYLCASKANRDRDRRPLHFGNGTRLTVT.

The chain links TRBV4-1 to TRBJ2-3; 9 bases align to TRBD1. CDR1 is MGHRA and CDR2 is YSYEKL in the germline V gene. CDR3 length equals 17 residues. V lost 5 bases, J lost 2 bases, and 11 bases stayed unmatched. The CDR3 nucleotides read TGCGCCAGCAGCAGTCCCCGGGGACAGGGATTCACAGATACGCAGTATTTT. It specifies CASSSPRGQGFTDTQYF.

The chain couples TRBV4-3 to TRBJ2-5; TRBD2 might be the D (5 bases). CDR1 is LGHNA, CDR2 YSLEER, per germline. The length of the CDR3 is 15 residues. With 0 bases removed from V and 2 bases from J, the gap between germline ends came to 10 bases. The CDR3 DNA follows: TGCGCCAGCAGCCAAGAGCTTAGCGAGCAAGAGACCCAGTACTTC. Its translation: CASSQELSEQETQYF.

This chain connects TRBV7-9 to TRBJ1-2; no definite D call. The CDR3 is 13 amino acids. The V end lost 5 bases, the J end lost 6 bases, and 13 bases lay between the germline ends. CDR1 and CDR2 (germline): SEHNR, FQNEAQ (reference sequence). CDR3: CASSQGQVDGYTF. The CDR3 nucleotides are TGTGCCAGCAGCCAAGGGCAGGTGGATGGCTACACCTTC.

The sample holds a few counts of this clonotype. The chain couples TRBV7-6 to TRBJ2-5; tentatively, D is TRBD1 or TRBD2 (6 bases each). V lost 5 bases, J lost 3 bases, and 19 bases lay in between. The CDR3 length is 16 residues. The germline V gene has CDR1 SGHVS and CDR2 FNYEAQ. The CDR3, as DNA: TGTGCCAGCAGCCCCCGACTGACGGGGGACAAAGAGACCCAGTACTTC. Translating it yields CASSPRLTGDKETQYF.

This sequence joins TRBV7-9 and TRBJ1-5; no firm D call. The tail of the sequence fits TRBJ2-3 better, so the J call may be wrong. CDR1 SEHNR and CDR2 FQNEAQ come from the germline V gene (reference sequence). The CDR3 is 13 residues long. CDR3: CASSLVVGQPQYF. The CDR3 DNA follows: TGTGCCAGCAGCTTAGTTGTAGGTCAGCCCCAGTATTTT.

The rearrangement uses TRBV18 and TRBJ2-5; D gene unclear. The CDR3 runs 14 residues. Germline V gives CDR1 KGHSH, CDR2 LQKENI. V shed 2 bases and J shed 3 bases, with 10 bases lying between them. CDR3 in amino acids: CASSPATVKETQYF. The CDR3 bases are TGTGCCAGCTCACCAGCGACCGTGAAAGAGACCCAGTACTTC.

In its sample, this clonotype was seen a few times. The J gene is TRBJ1-4, the V gene TRBV6-5; D is perhaps TRBD1 (6 bases). The V end lost 6 bases, the J end lost 4 bases, and 6 bases lay between the germline ends. Per germline, CDR1 MNHEY and CDR2 SVGAGI. CDR3 size: 12 residues. The CDR3 nucleotides read TGTGCCAGCAGGGACAGTAATGAAAAACTGTTTTTT. Translation gives CASRDSNEKLFF.

This clonotype was seen more than once but under ten times. This chain links TRBV12-3 or TRBV12-4 with TRBJ2-5; 8 positions match TRBD2. This CDR3 is 16 amino acids long. After removal of 1 base from V and 0 bases from J, the junction contained 4 bases not matched to a gene. The CDR3 nucleotides read TGTGCCAGCAGTTTAGGTTCTAGCGGGTACCAAGAGACCCAGTACTTC. This gives the protein CASSLGSSGYQETQYF.